This is a list of T cell receptor beta chains from one sample in a study of cytomegalovirus exposure and HLA in healthy donors. This table comes from immunoSEQ multiplex PCR, and its TCRdb copy is limited to in-frame clones, with some not included. The data contain 95,000 to 150,000 clones, 65% to 80% of them singletons. Sequencing was done on a sample of PBMCs. Receptor source: a woman aged 40 to 50 in good health and CMV-seropositive. Both conserved end residues are part of each CDR3. A D gene is named only where the DNA matches it firmly. Not every row has a clone size; where given, it reads once, few, many or a size class.

NA TRBJ2-1 TRBD2 TRBV7-3 CASSLGLVDEQFF TGTGCCAGCAGCTTAGGACTAGTAGATGAGCAGTTCTTC
NA TRBJ2-6 NA TRBV13 CASSRDLATGANVLTF TGTGCCAGCAGCCGTGACCTAGCAACGGGGGCCAACGTCCTGACTTTC
NA TRBJ2-7 NA TRBV6-5 CASSYSWTNGNEQYF TGTGCCAGCAGTTACTCGTGGACTAATGGCAACGAGCAGTACTTC
NA TRBJ2-2 TRBD1 TRBV30 CARNRGLDTGELFF TGTGCCCGCAACAGGGGGCTAGACACCGGGGAGCTGTTTTTT
NA TRBJ1-1 NA TRBV18 CASSPQGIRGTEAFF TGTGCCAGCTCACCCCAGGGGATCAGGGGCACTGAAGCTTTCTTT
few TRBJ1-6 NA TRBV7-9 CASSFGGIGSYNSPLHF TGTGCCAGCAGCTTTGGGGGGATCGGCTCCTATAATTCACCCCTCCACTTT
NA TRBJ2-6 TRBD2 TRBV19 CASTGGSYSGANVLTF TGTGCCAGTACGGGGGGATCCTACTCTGGGGCCAACGTCCTGACTTTC
NA TRBJ2-7 TRBD1 TRBV5-1 CASSSTGEAYEQYF TGCGCCAGCAGCTCGACAGGGGAGGCCTACGAGCAGTACTTC
NA TRBJ2-2 TRBD2 TRBV9 CASSAGHSGGPTGELFF TGTGCCAGCAGCGCAGGGCATAGCGGGGGGCCCACCGGGGAGCTGTTTTTT
once TRBJ1-2 NA TRBV27 CASSLSGGNYGYTF TGTGCCAGCAGTTTATCGGGCGGGAACTATGGCTACACCTTC
NA TRBJ2-7 TRBD2 TRBV11-1 CASSPAGGYEQYF TGTGCCAGCAGCCCCGCGGGGGGATACGAGCAGTACTTC
NA TRBJ2-2 TRBD1 TRBV6-5 CASSRQGAHTGELFF TGTGCCAGCAGTCGACAGGGGGCCCACACCGGGGAGCTGTTTTTT
NA TRBJ1-5 TRBD1 TRBV30 CAWGGQGFQPQHF TGTGCCTGGGGGGGACAGGGTTTTCAGCCCCAGCATTTT
NA TRBJ2-2 NA TRBV5-6 CASSLAGLAPPGELFF TGTGCCAGCAGCTTGGCCGGGCTAGCTCCTCCAGGGGAGCTGTTTTTT
once TRBJ1-1 TRBD1 TRBV18 CASSLTGTGNTEAFF TGTGCCAGCTCACTTACCGGGACAGGGAACACTGAAGCTTTCTTT
few TRBJ2-2 NA TRBV6-1 CASSEEEGRTGELFF TGTGCCAGCAGTGAAGAGGAGGGGCGCACCGGGGAGCTGTTTTTT
few TRBJ1-1 NA TRBV5-1 CASSSLDGDTEAFF TGCGCCAGCAGCTCACTGGACGGGGACACTGAAGCTTTCTTT
once TRBJ2-1 TRBD2 TRBV19 CASSSRLAGKAYNEQFF TGTGCCAGTAGCTCCCGGCTAGCGGGAAAAGCCTACAATGAGCAGTTCTTC
NA TRBJ2-7 NA TRBV29-1 CSVGGPSGQSYEQYF TGCAGCGTTGGGGGGCCCAGCGGTCAGTCCTACGAGCAGTACTTC
NA TRBJ2-5 NA TRBV25-1 CASSQYQETQYF TGTGCCAGCAGTCAGTACCAAGAGACCCAGTACTTC
NA TRBJ2-7 NA TRBV6-6 CASSGQLYEQHF TGTGCCAGCAGCGGACAGCTCTACGAGCAGCACTTC
few TRBJ2-3 TRBD2 TRBV30 CAWSWGGVGTDTQYF TGTGCCTGGAGTTGGGGGGGGGTAGGCACAGATACGCAGTATTTT
few TRBJ2-1 TRBD2 TRBV29-1 CSVKISGSPDEQFF TGCAGCGTAAAAATCAGCGGGAGTCCCGATGAGCAGTTCTTC
NA TRBJ1-3 NA TRBV5-6 CASSFPREGAGNTIYF TGTGCCAGCAGCTTTCCAAGAGAGGGGGCTGGAAACACCATATATTTT
once TRBJ2-7 TRBD2 TRBV6-1 CASSEVTGGYSYEQYF TGTGCCAGCAGTGAAGTCACGGGAGGCTACTCCTACGAGCAGTACTTC
NA TRBJ2-1 NA TRBV10-1 CASSAEGGFYNEQFF TGCGCCAGCAGTGCCGAGGGGGGGTTTTACAATGAGCAGTTCTTC
once TRBJ1-4 NA TRBV6-1 CASSEGSGIEKLFF TGTGCCAGCAGTGAAGGGTCAGGGATTGAAAAACTGTTTTTT
NA TRBJ2-2 NA TRBV19 CASTTQGLRAGELFF NA
NA TRBJ2-1 TRBD1 TRBV4-1 CASSSIGRGPYNEQFF TGCGCCAGCAGCTCTATCGGCAGGGGGCCCTACAATGAGCAGTTCTTC
NA TRBJ2-5 NA TRBV6-5 CASRDLGVGETQYF TGTGCCAGCAGAGACTTAGGGGTGGGGGAGACCCAGTACTTC
NA TRBJ1-1 NA TRBV11-2 CASSPGSYGAEAFF TGTGCCAGCAGCCCCGGGTCATATGGCGCTGAAGCTTTCTTT
NA TRBJ1-1 NA TRBV2 CASSESGLQMNTEAFF TGTGCCAGCAGTGAATCGGGACTACAAATGAACACTGAAGCTTTCTTT
NA TRBJ2-2 NA TRBV7-2 CASSLEGTNTGELFF TGTGCCAGCAGCCTAGAGGGGACGAACACCGGGGAGCTGTTTTTT
once TRBJ2-2 NA TRBV11-1 CASRHGGRTGELFF TGTGCCAGCAGACACGGGGGGCGCACCGGGGAGCTGTTTTTT
NA TRBJ1-6 NA TRBV14 CASSQENRRNSPLHF TGTGCCAGCAGCCAAGAGAACAGGCGTAATTCACCCCTCCACTTT
NA TRBJ2-5 TRBD2 TRBV5-1 CASSPSTASGKETQYF TGCGCCAGCAGCCCATCCACTGCTAGCGGAAAAGAGACCCAGTACTTC
once TRBJ2-3 TRBD2 TRBV29-1 CSADALAGVHSSPDTQYF TGCAGCGCCGACGCGCTAGCGGGAGTACACTCGAGTCCAGATACGCAGTATTTT
few TRBJ2-5 NA TRBV7-3 CASSLLGAHQETQYF TGTGCCAGCAGCTTACTGGGGGCCCACCAAGAGACCCAGTACTTC
once TRBJ1-5 TRBD1 TRBV2 CASRTRQGVPQEPQHF TGTGCCAGCAGGACCCGACAGGGTGTTCCCCAGGAGCCCCAGCATTTT
NA TRBJ2-2 NA TRBV19 CASRRTDTGELFF TGTGCCAGTAGGAGAACTGACACCGGGGAGCTGTTTTTT
NA TRBJ2-3 NA TRBV4-3 CASSQDLEDTQYF TGCGCCAGCAGCCAAGATTTAGAAGATACGCAGTATTTT
NA TRBJ2-2 TRBD1 TRBV7-8 CASSFGPDRGRTGELFF TGTGCCAGCAGCTTCGGCCCGGACAGGGGGCGAACCGGGGAGCTGTTTTTT
NA TRBJ2-7 TRBD2 TRBV2 CAGSVAGGPVEQYF TGTGCCGGCAGTGTAGCGGGAGGGCCTGTCGAGCAGTACTTC
NA TRBJ1-6 TRBD1 TRBV5-5 CASSSAGTGGSLGSPLHF TGTGCCAGCAGCTCCGCCGGGACAGGGGGCTCTTTAGGGTCACCCCTCCACTTT
NA TRBJ1-5 NA TRBV19 CASSIRNNQPQHF TGTGCCAGTAGTATCAGGAACAATCAGCCCCAGCATTTT
NA TRBJ2-7 NA TRBV10-1 CASSKKRTGLSSYEQYF TGCGCCAGCAGTAAGAAGCGCACAGGGTTGAGCTCCTACGAGCAGTACTTC
NA TRBJ2-1 TRBD2 TRBV7-9 CASSPGGGYNEQFF TGTGCCAGCAGCCCCGGGGGGGGCTACAATGAGCAGTTCTTC
NA TRBJ2-3 TRBD2 TRBV2 CASSVGLAGTDTQYF TGTGCCAGCAGTGTTGGACTAGCGGGAACAGATACGCAGTATTTT
NA TRBJ2-5 TRBD2 TRBV7-2 CASSSWGGGRTKETQYF TGTGCCAGCAGCTCGTGGGGTGGCGGGAGAACAAAAGAGACCCAGTACTTC
once TRBJ2-7 NA TRBV7-2 CASSSPTVTYEQYF TGTGCCAGCAGCTCCCCGACAGTGACCTACGAGCAGTACTTC
NA TRBJ1-5 NA TRBV7-9 CASSLTGNGNQPQHF TGTGCCAGCAGCTTAACAGGGAATGGCAATCAGCCCCAGCATTTT
NA TRBJ1-5 NA TRBV29-1 CSVEEQANQPQHF TGCAGCGTTGAGGAACAGGCTAATCAGCCCCAGCATTTT
NA TRBJ2-3 TRBD1 TRBV13 CASSLDRQGSKTDTQYF TGTGCCAGCAGCTTAGACCGACAGGGGAGTAAGACAGATACGCAGTATTTT